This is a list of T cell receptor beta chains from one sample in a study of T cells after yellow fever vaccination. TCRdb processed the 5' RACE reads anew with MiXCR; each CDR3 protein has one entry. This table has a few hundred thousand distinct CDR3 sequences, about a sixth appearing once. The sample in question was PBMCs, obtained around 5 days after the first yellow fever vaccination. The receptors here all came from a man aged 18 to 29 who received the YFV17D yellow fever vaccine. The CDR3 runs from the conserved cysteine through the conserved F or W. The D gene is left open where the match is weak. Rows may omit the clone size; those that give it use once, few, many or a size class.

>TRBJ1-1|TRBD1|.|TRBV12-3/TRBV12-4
TGTGCCAGCAGTTTGGGGACAGGGCTCACTGAAGCTTTCTTT
CASSLGTGLTEAFF
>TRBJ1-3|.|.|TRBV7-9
TGTGCCAGCAGCTCGGTGCTAAGGGACCGGGATATATATTTT
CASSSVLRDRDIYF
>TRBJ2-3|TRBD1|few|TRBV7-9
TGTGCCAGCAGCTTCGGGTTAGGGGGCGCGACAGATACGCAGTATTTT
CASSFGLGGATDTQYF
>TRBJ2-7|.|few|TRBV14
TGTGCCAGCAGCGCGAGACGATACTCCTACGAGCAGTACTTC
CASSARRYSYEQYF
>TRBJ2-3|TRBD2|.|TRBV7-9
TGTGCCAGCAGCACACCACCCAGCGGGGGCACAGATACGCAGTATTTT
CASSTPPSGGTDTQYF
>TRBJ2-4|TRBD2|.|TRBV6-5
TGTGCCAGCAGTTACTCGGGTAGCGGGGGAGACATTCAGTACTTC
CASSYSGSGGDIQYF
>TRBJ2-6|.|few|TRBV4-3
TGCGCCAGCAGCCAAGACAACTCTGGGGCCAACGTCCTGACTTTC
CASSQDNSGANVLTF
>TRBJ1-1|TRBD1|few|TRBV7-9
TGTGCCAGCAGCAGCGCGGCCGGGACAGGCCTGAACACTGAAGCTTTCTTT
CASSSAAGTGLNTEAFF
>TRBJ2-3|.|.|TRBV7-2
TGTGCCAGCAGCTCCAGGGGGGGGGGGAAGACAGATACGCAGTATTTT
CASSSRGGGKTDTQYF
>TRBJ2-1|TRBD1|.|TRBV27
TGTGCCAGCAGTTTGGGACAGGGGATCGGGGAGCAGTTCTTC
CASSLGQGIGEQFF
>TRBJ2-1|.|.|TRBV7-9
TGTGCCAGCAGGTCCGGATCCAGTATGATCTTC
CASRSGSSMIF
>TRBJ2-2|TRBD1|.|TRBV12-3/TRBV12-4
TGTGCCAGCAGTGACAGGGCTCGGGCCGGGGAGCTGTTTTTT
CASSDRARAGELFF
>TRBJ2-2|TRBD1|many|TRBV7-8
TGTGCCAGCAGCTTGCGACAGGGGAACACCGGGGAGCTGTTTTTT
CASSLRQGNTGELFF
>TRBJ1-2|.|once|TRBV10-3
TGTGCCATCAGGGTTGACACGGAGTATGGCTACACCTTC
CAIRVDTEYGYTF
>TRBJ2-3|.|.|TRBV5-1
TGCGCCAGTCATAGATTCCCTGGCACAGATACGCAGTATTTT
CASHRFPGTDTQYF
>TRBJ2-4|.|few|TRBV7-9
TGTGCCAGCAGCCGTCGACAGGGAGGAGGGGGCATTCAGTACTTC
CASSRRQGGGGIQYF
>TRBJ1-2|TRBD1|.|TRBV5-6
TGTGCCAGCAGCCGGGACAGATCTAACTATGGCTACACCTTC
CASSRDRSNYGYTF
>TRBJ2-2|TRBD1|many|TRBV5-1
TGCGCCAGCAGTCAACAGGGGGCTATTGGCACCGGGGAGCTGTTTTTT
CASSQQGAIGTGELFF
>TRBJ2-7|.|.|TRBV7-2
TGTGCCAGCAGCCTTAGCAGGGCGACCTCCTACGAGCAGTACTTC
CASSLSRATSYEQYF
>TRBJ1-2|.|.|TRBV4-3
TGCGCCAGCAGCCACGTGGAGGAGGGACTACTAGATGGCTACACCTTC
CASSHVEEGLLDGYTF
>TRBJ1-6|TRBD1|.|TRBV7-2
TGTGCCAGCAGCGCCGACAGGGGGAACAATTCACCCCTCCACTTT
CASSADRGNNSPLHF
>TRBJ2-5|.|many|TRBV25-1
TGTGCCAGCAGTGGGGAGACCCAGTACTTC
CASSGETQYF
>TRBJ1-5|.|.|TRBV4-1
TGCGCCAGCAGCCAAGAGGGAATGAATAGCAATCAGCCCCAGCATTTT
CASSQEGMNSNQPQHF
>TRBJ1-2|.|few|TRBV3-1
TGTGCCAGCAGCCAAGAGGGTAGTCGTCCCTATGGCTACACCTTC
CASSQEGSRPYGYTF
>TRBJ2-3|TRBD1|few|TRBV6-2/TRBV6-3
TGTGCCAGCAGTTCCCAATCGACAGGGGTGTATACGCAGTATTTT
CASSSQSTGVYTQYF
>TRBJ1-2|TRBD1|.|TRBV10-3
TGTGCCATCAGCAGAAACAGGGGCGGTAACTATGGCTACACCTTC
CAISRNRGGNYGYTF
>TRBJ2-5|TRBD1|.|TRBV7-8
TGTGCCAGCAGCTTGGTGAGGACAGGGGTAGAGACCCAGTACTTC
CASSLVRTGVETQYF
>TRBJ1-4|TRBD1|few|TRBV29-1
TGCAGCGCCGTTGACAGGGGGAGTGCTAATGAAAAACTGTTTTTT
CSAVDRGSANEKLFF
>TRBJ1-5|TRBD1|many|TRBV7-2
TGTGCCAGCAGCTCCGGACAGGGTGGGGATCAGCCCCAGCATTTT
CASSSGQGGDQPQHF
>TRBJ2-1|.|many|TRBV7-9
TGTGCCAGCGGAGGGCCCCCTTCCTACAATGAGCAGTTCTTC
CASGGPPSYNEQFF
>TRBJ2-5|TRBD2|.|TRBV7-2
TGTGCCAGCAGCCCCAGACTAGCGGTGAAGACCCAGTACTTC
CASSPRLAVKTQYF
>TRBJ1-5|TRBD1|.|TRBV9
TGTGCCAGCAGCCCCTTAGGACAGGGACGTAGCAATCAGCCCCAGCATTTT
CASSPLGQGRSNQPQHF
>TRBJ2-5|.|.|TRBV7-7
TGTGCCAGCAGCCCGCGGACAGATCAAGAGACCCAGTACTTC
CASSPRTDQETQYF
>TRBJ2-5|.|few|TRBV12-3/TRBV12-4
TGTGCCACGGGCGGGGTCGAGACCCAGTACTTC
CATGGVETQYF
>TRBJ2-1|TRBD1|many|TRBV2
TGTGCCAGCAGTGTGGACAGGGGGTACAATGAGCAGTTCTTC
CASSVDRGYNEQFF
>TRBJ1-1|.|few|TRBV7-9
TGTGCCAGCAGCCCGACCCGTACCGAAGGGAACACTGAAGCTTTCTTT
CASSPTRTEGNTEAFF
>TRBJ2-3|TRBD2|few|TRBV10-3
TGTGCCATCAGTGATTATACGGGGGGGCGTGGAGATACGCAGTATTTT
CAISDYTGGRGDTQYF
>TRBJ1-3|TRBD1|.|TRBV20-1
TGCAGTGCCCGTGGGACAGCCGGCTCTGGAAACACCATATATTTT
CSARGTAGSGNTIYF
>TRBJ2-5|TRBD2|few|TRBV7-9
TGTGCCAGCAACCTCGGGGGGGTAGGAGAGACCCAGTACTTC
CASNLGGVGETQYF
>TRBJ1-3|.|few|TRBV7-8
TGTGCCAGCAGCTTAGGGAACGGAAACACCATATATTTT
CASSLGNGNTIYF
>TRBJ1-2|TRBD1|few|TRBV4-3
TGCGCCAGCAGCCCGCGACAGGGGGTCTATGGCTACACCTTC
CASSPRQGVYGYTF
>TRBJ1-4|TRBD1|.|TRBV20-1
TGCAGTGCTAGCAGGGGGCCCGCTAATGAAAAACTGTTTTTT
CSASRGPANEKLFF
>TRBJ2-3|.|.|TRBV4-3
TGCGCCAGCAGCCAAGCGATCGGTGCGGGCGGATCAGATACGCAGTATTTT
CASSQAIGAGGSDTQYF
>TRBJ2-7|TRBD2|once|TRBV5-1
TGCGCCAGCAGCTTGAACGGGGGGAAAGAGCAGTACTTC
CASSLNGGKEQYF
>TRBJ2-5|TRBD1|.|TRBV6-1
TGTGCCAGCAGTCTCAGGGGGCTATCGGACGAGACCCAGTACTTC
CASSLRGLSDETQYF
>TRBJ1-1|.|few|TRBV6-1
TGTGCCAGCAGTCCGGCCGGGAGTTTCTTGGACACTGAAGCTTTCTTT
CASSPAGSFLDTEAFF
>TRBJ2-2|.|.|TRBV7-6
TGTGCCAGCAGCTTAGAGTCCCTCGGGGAGCTGTTTTTT
CASSLESLGELFF
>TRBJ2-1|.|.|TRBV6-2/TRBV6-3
TGTGCCAGCAGTTACCCCTGGGATAGGGATGAGCAGTTCTTC
CASSYPWDRDEQFF
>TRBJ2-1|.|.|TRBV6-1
TGTGCCAGCAGATCCCCGGTATCGAATGAGCAGTTCTTC
CASRSPVSNEQFF
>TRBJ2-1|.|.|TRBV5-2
TGTGCCAGCAACCACTTCCGCTGTCAAGTCCAGTTCTACGGGCTCTCGGAGAATGAGCAGTTCTTC
CASNHFRCQVQFYGLSENEQFF
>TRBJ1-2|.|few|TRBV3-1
TGTGCCAGCAGCCACCCTGGAAGGGTAGGCGGCTACACCTTC
CASSHPGRVGGYTF
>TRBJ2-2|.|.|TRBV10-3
TGTGCCATCAGTAGTAGGGAGAACACCGGGGAGCTGTTTTTT
CAISSRENTGELFF
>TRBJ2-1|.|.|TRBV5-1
TGCGCCAGCAGCTTGGCCCTCACTGAAAATTACAATGAGCAGTTCTTC
CASSLALTENYNEQFF
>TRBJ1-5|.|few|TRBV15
TGTGCCACCAGCAGAGCAGGGGCCCTGGGGAATCAGCCCCAGCATTTT
CATSRAGALGNQPQHF
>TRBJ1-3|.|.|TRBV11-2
TGTGCCAGCAGCTTAGTACCGTGGCGGGAAAGCTCTGGAAACACCATATATTTT
CASSLVPWRESSGNTIYF